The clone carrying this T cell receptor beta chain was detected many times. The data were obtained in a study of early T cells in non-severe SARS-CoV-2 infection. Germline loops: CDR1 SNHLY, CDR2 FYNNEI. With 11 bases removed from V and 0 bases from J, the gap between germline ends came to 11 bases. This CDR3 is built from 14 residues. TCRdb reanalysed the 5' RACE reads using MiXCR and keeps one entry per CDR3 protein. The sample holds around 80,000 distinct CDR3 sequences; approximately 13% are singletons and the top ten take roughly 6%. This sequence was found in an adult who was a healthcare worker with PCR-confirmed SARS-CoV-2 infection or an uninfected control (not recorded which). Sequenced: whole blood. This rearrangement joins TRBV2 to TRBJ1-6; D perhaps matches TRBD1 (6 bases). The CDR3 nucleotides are TGTGCCCGAGGGGGAGGCTCCTATAATTCACCCCTCCACTTT. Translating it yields CARGGGSYNSPLHF.